The rows below give T cell receptor beta chains drawn from one sample of a study of CD8+CD57+ T cells in acquired aplastic anemia. MiXCR, run by TCRdb on the reads, gives a single entry per CDR3 protein. Found here are 150,000 to 200,000 distinct CDR3 sequences, roughly 48% of them singletons; the top ten hold about 1.1%. The sequenced material came from sorted CD4+, CD8+, or CD8+CD57+ T cells (not recorded which) from PBMCs. The receptors come from a human donor in good health. The CDR3 runs from the conserved cysteine through the conserved F or W. Each record gives: D gene, clone size, V gene, J gene, CDR3 DNA, CDR3 protein. D genes are given only for firm matches. Clone size is shown for a subset of rows, as once, few, many or a class of expanded clone.

d_gene: NA; abundance: NA; v_gene: TRBV11-2; j_gene: TRBJ2-3; CDR3nt: TGTGCCAGCAGCTCCCGAAGGGGTCCAGAGCCAGATACGCAGTATTTT; CDR3aa: CASSSRRGPEPDTQYF
d_gene: TRBD2; abundance: NA; v_gene: TRBV11-2; j_gene: TRBJ2-1; CDR3nt: TGTGCCAGCAGCTTGGGACTAGCGATAGCGGAGCAGTTCTTC; CDR3aa: CASSLGLAIAEQFF
d_gene: NA; abundance: NA; v_gene: TRBV10-3; j_gene: TRBJ1-4; CDR3nt: TGTGCCATCGAGGGGGAGGTCGGCACAGTGAATGAAAAACTGTTTTTT; CDR3aa: CAIEGEVGTVNEKLFF
d_gene: NA; abundance: NA; v_gene: TRBV11-2; j_gene: TRBJ1-3; CDR3nt: TGTGCCAGCAGCTTAGGGACAGCCTACTCTGGAAACACCATATATTTT; CDR3aa: CASSLGTAYSGNTIYF
d_gene: NA; abundance: NA; v_gene: TRBV24-1; j_gene: TRBJ2-7; CDR3nt: TGTGCCACCAGTGATCCTGACATCCCCTACGAGCAGTACTTC; CDR3aa: CATSDPDIPYEQYF
d_gene: NA; abundance: few; v_gene: TRBV13; j_gene: TRBJ2-3; CDR3nt: TGTGCCAGCAGCTTCGGGGTGGATCTTGGAGATACGCAGTATTTT; CDR3aa: CASSFGVDLGDTQYF
d_gene: NA; abundance: many; v_gene: TRBV9; j_gene: TRBJ2-1; CDR3nt: TGTGCCAGCAGCGGCAGGGGTTGGAATGAGCAGTTCTTC; CDR3aa: CASSGRGWNEQFF
d_gene: NA; abundance: NA; v_gene: TRBV20-1; j_gene: TRBJ2-5; CDR3nt: TGCAGTGCTAGAGCTCTGATTTGGCAAGAGACCCAGTACTTC; CDR3aa: CSARALIWQETQYF
d_gene: TRBD2; abundance: NA; v_gene: TRBV5-6; j_gene: TRBJ2-7; CDR3nt: TGTGCCAGCAGCCCCGCGGGGGGTCCCCTGGAGCAGTACTTC; CDR3aa: CASSPAGGPLEQYF
d_gene: NA; abundance: many; v_gene: TRBV7-2; j_gene: TRBJ1-1; CDR3nt: TGTGCCAGCAGCTTACTACCAGGGTTGGGCACTGAAGCTTTCTTT; CDR3aa: CASSLLPGLGTEAFF
d_gene: NA; abundance: NA; v_gene: TRBV24-1; j_gene: TRBJ2-2; CDR3nt: TGTGCCACCAGTGATCCTACATTGAACACCGGGGAGCTGTTTTTT; CDR3aa: CATSDPTLNTGELFF
d_gene: TRBD2; abundance: few; v_gene: TRBV3-1; j_gene: TRBJ2-7; CDR3nt: TGTGCCAGCACCAGTAGCGGGAGTAGGTCCGAGCAGTACTTC; CDR3aa: CASTSSGSRSEQYF
d_gene: NA; abundance: many; v_gene: TRBV12-3/TRBV12-4; j_gene: TRBJ1-2; CDR3nt: TGTGCCAGCAGTTGGGGGTACAAAGGCTACACCTTC; CDR3aa: CASSWGYKGYTF
d_gene: NA; abundance: NA; v_gene: TRBV25-1; j_gene: TRBJ1-2; CDR3nt: TGTGCCAGCAGTCCCCGGGGGGGCGCGGAGTATGGCTACACCTTC; CDR3aa: CASSPRGGAEYGYTF
d_gene: TRBD1; abundance: many; v_gene: TRBV4-1; j_gene: TRBJ1-1; CDR3nt: TGCGCCAGCAGCCAAGTCGGACAGGGGCGGAACACTGAAGCTTTCTTT; CDR3aa: CASSQVGQGRNTEAFF
d_gene: NA; abundance: NA; v_gene: TRBV7-3; j_gene: TRBJ1-1; CDR3nt: TGTGCCAGCAAGGGACAACCGAACACTGAAGCTTTCTTT; CDR3aa: CASKGQPNTEAFF
d_gene: NA; abundance: NA; v_gene: TRBV9; j_gene: TRBJ2-1; CDR3nt: TGTGCCAGCAGCGTAGAGGGGGGGAGTACTGGTAATGAGCAGTTCTTC; CDR3aa: CASSVEGGSTGNEQFF
d_gene: NA; abundance: few; v_gene: TRBV7-9; j_gene: TRBJ2-7; CDR3nt: TGTGCCAGCACTCCGCCGTCGCAATACGAGCAGTACTTC; CDR3aa: CASTPPSQYEQYF
d_gene: NA; abundance: NA; v_gene: TRBV29-1; j_gene: TRBJ1-5; CDR3nt: TGCAGCGTTAAAGACGGTAATCAGCCCCAGCATTTT; CDR3aa: CSVKDGNQPQHF
d_gene: NA; abundance: many; v_gene: TRBV7-2; j_gene: TRBJ2-7; CDR3nt: TGTGCCAGCAGCTTCCGAGTGGGGTCCTACGAGCAGTACTTC; CDR3aa: CASSFRVGSYEQYF
d_gene: TRBD1; abundance: many; v_gene: TRBV7-9; j_gene: TRBJ1-1; CDR3nt: TGTGCCAGCAGCCGTGGACGACAGGGGGCAGGGACTGAAGCTTTCTTT; CDR3aa: CASSRGRQGAGTEAFF
d_gene: NA; abundance: many; v_gene: TRBV6-2/TRBV6-3; j_gene: TRBJ1-1; CDR3nt: TGTGCCAGCAAAAAGGCAGGCCCCGAATGGGCTTTCTTT; CDR3aa: CASKKAGPEWAFF
d_gene: TRBD1; abundance: NA; v_gene: TRBV24-1; j_gene: TRBJ2-1; CDR3nt: TGTGCCACCAGTGATGTGACAGGGGTAGCGTCCTACAATGAGCAGTTCTTC; CDR3aa: CATSDVTGVASYNEQFF
d_gene: NA; abundance: NA; v_gene: TRBV20-1; j_gene: TRBJ2-2; CDR3nt: TGCAGTGCTAGGGCGGCTGGGGACACCGGGGAGCTGTTTTTT; CDR3aa: CSARAAGDTGELFF
d_gene: TRBD1; abundance: NA; v_gene: TRBV15; j_gene: TRBJ1-2; CDR3nt: TGTGCCACCAAGGAGACGAGGGGGCCTACCTATGGCTACACCTTC; CDR3aa: CATKETRGPTYGYTF
d_gene: NA; abundance: few; v_gene: TRBV4-2; j_gene: TRBJ1-2; CDR3nt: TGTGCCAGCAGCCAAGAGATTGGGGGGGCTAACTATGGCTACACCTTC; CDR3aa: CASSQEIGGANYGYTF
d_gene: NA; abundance: NA; v_gene: TRBV19; j_gene: TRBJ1-4; CDR3nt: TGTGCCAGTAGTCCAGGGGCCAGAGAAAAACTGTTTTTT; CDR3aa: CASSPGAREKLFF
d_gene: NA; abundance: NA; v_gene: TRBV29-1; j_gene: TRBJ2-5; CDR3nt: TGCAGCGCTTCGGGCTCGTACCAAGAGACCCAGTACTTC; CDR3aa: CSASGSYQETQYF
d_gene: TRBD1; abundance: many; v_gene: TRBV25-1; j_gene: TRBJ2-2; CDR3nt: TGTGCCAGCAGTCCCCGGGACAGGGGGCCCGGGGAGCTGTTTTTT; CDR3aa: CASSPRDRGPGELFF
d_gene: NA; abundance: many; v_gene: TRBV19; j_gene: TRBJ1-1; CDR3nt: TGTGCCAGTAATCACGACAGGTCGAACACTGAAGCTTTCTTT; CDR3aa: CASNHDRSNTEAFF
d_gene: NA; abundance: NA; v_gene: TRBV20-1; j_gene: TRBJ1-2; CDR3nt: TGCAGTGCGGGGACGTTGCTCTATGGCTACACCTTC; CDR3aa: CSAGTLLYGYTF
d_gene: NA; abundance: many; v_gene: TRBV7-2; j_gene: TRBJ1-1; CDR3nt: TGTGCCAGCAGCGGATACAAGAACACTGAAGCTTTCTTT; CDR3aa: CASSGYKNTEAFF
d_gene: TRBD1; abundance: many; v_gene: TRBV19; j_gene: TRBJ1-5; CDR3nt: TGTGCCAGTAGAGTTGCTGGGGGACAGGGCGGTCAGCCCCAGCATTTT; CDR3aa: CASRVAGGQGGQPQHF
d_gene: TRBD1; abundance: many; v_gene: TRBV5-1; j_gene: TRBJ1-2; CDR3nt: TGCGCCAGCAGCGATCCGGGACAGGGTTTTAGTCATGGCTACACCTTC; CDR3aa: CASSDPGQGFSHGYTF
d_gene: NA; abundance: NA; v_gene: TRBV20-1; j_gene: TRBJ2-5; CDR3nt: TGCAGTGCTGGCAGACTAGGGGAGACCCAGTACTTC; CDR3aa: CSAGRLGETQYF
d_gene: NA; abundance: many; v_gene: TRBV7-3; j_gene: TRBJ1-1; CDR3nt: TGTGCCAGCAGCTTAGGGCAGGGGAGGACTGAAGCTTTCTTT; CDR3aa: CASSLGQGRTEAFF
d_gene: NA; abundance: NA; v_gene: TRBV27; j_gene: TRBJ2-3; CDR3nt: TGTGCCAGCAGGAACCGTGGGGGGAGTTCCAGCACAGATACGCAGTATTTT; CDR3aa: CASRNRGGSSSTDTQYF
d_gene: NA; abundance: many; v_gene: TRBV24-1; j_gene: TRBJ2-1; CDR3nt: TGTGCCACCAGTGAGTCACCCTGGGGTGAGCAGTTCTTC; CDR3aa: CATSESPWGEQFF
d_gene: TRBD1; abundance: many; v_gene: TRBV6-9; j_gene: TRBJ1-1; CDR3nt: TGTGCCAGCAGTACCCGGACAGGGATGGAGAACACTGAAGCTTTCTTT; CDR3aa: CASSTRTGMENTEAFF
d_gene: TRBD2; abundance: NA; v_gene: TRBV7-6; j_gene: TRBJ2-5; CDR3nt: TGTGCCAGCAGGAATAGCGGGAGGATAGAGACCCAGTACTTC; CDR3aa: CASRNSGRIETQYF
d_gene: NA; abundance: many; v_gene: TRBV24-1; j_gene: TRBJ1-5; CDR3nt: TGTGCCACCAGTGATTTGTGGCGGGATAGCAATCAGCCCCAGCATTTT; CDR3aa: CATSDLWRDSNQPQHF
d_gene: TRBD1; abundance: many; v_gene: TRBV19; j_gene: TRBJ1-5; CDR3nt: TGTGCCAGTAGTACCTCAGGGGGTAATCAGCCCCAGCATTTT; CDR3aa: CASSTSGGNQPQHF
d_gene: NA; abundance: many; v_gene: TRBV14; j_gene: TRBJ1-6; CDR3nt: TGTGCCAGCAGCCAAGTTGTTGGGTCACCCCTCCACTTT; CDR3aa: CASSQVVGSPLHF
d_gene: NA; abundance: NA; v_gene: TRBV12-3/TRBV12-4; j_gene: TRBJ1-2; CDR3nt: TGTGCCAGCAGCCTATTCTTATGTGCTAACTATGGCTACACCTTC; CDR3aa: CASSLFLCANYGYTF
d_gene: NA; abundance: many; v_gene: TRBV6-5; j_gene: TRBJ2-2; CDR3nt: TGTGCCAGCAGTTACTGGCTAGGGAACACCGGGGAGCTGTTTTTT; CDR3aa: CASSYWLGNTGELFF
d_gene: TRBD1; abundance: NA; v_gene: TRBV7-2; j_gene: TRBJ2-7; CDR3nt: TGTGCCAGCAGCTTAGCGGACAGGAAAATGGGTGGCGAGCAGTACTTC; CDR3aa: CASSLADRKMGGEQYF
d_gene: NA; abundance: NA; v_gene: TRBV20-1; j_gene: TRBJ1-2; CDR3nt: TGCAGTGCTAAGGCCCTGGGGGGGAGCGATGGCTACACCTTC; CDR3aa: CSAKALGGSDGYTF
d_gene: NA; abundance: many; v_gene: TRBV7-2; j_gene: TRBJ2-7; CDR3nt: TGTGCCAGCACCCAAACCCGATACGAGCAGTACTTC; CDR3aa: CASTQTRYEQYF
d_gene: NA; abundance: NA; v_gene: TRBV9; j_gene: TRBJ1-2; CDR3nt: TGTGCCAGCAGCGGCGGGACCCAGCAGGATTACTATGGCTACACCTTC; CDR3aa: CASSGGTQQDYYGYTF
d_gene: NA; abundance: NA; v_gene: TRBV20-1; j_gene: TRBJ2-6; CDR3nt: TGCAGTGCTTCCTTGTCTGGGGCCAACGTCCTGACTTTC; CDR3aa: CSASLSGANVLTF
d_gene: TRBD2; abundance: NA; v_gene: TRBV20-1; j_gene: TRBJ2-7; CDR3nt: TGCAGTGCTTGCCCCACTAGCGGCCGGTACGAGCAGTACTTC; CDR3aa: CSACPTSGRYEQYF
d_gene: TRBD1; abundance: many; v_gene: TRBV14; j_gene: TRBJ2-1; CDR3nt: TGTGCCAGCAGCCCGGACAGGGTCCTCCTTCACAATGAGCAGTTCTTC; CDR3aa: CASSPDRVLLHNEQFF